The 6 T cell receptor beta chains given below trace back to one sample, sequenced in a study of blood T cell repertoires in COVID-19. Clones were sequenced by immunoSEQ multiplex PCR, and TCRdb holds only the in-frame ones, with some missing. The repertoire holds some 74,000 clones, with roughly 80% as singletons. The sample was peripheral blood. The receptors were sampled from a human donor in a cohort sampled during active COVID-19.

The chain recombines TRBV6-1 with TRBJ1-3; 12 bases fit TRBD1. The CDR3 runs to 17 residues. Per the germline V gene, CDR1 is MNHNS and CDR2 is SASEGT. The junction had 2 bases not matched to a gene; V was cut back by 0 bases and J by 2 bases. CDR3 in amino acids: CASSEAGQGATGNTIYF. The CDR3 DNA reads TGTGCCAGCAGTGAAGCGGGACAGGGGGCCACTGGAAACACCATATATTTT.

The CDR3 sequence is CASSRRAGDQPQHF. DNA for the CDR3: TGTGCCAGCAGTAGAAGGGCCGGGGATCAGCCCCAGCATTTT. The rearrangement joins TRBV16 to TRBJ1-5; D not certain. V was clipped by 6 bases and J by 5 bases, with 14 bases between them. Germline CDR1 KGHSY, CDR2 FQNENV. The CDR3 is 14 amino acids.

This sequence joins TRBV7-2 and TRBJ2-3, with D possibly being TRBD1 (6 bases). V was shortened by 4 bases and J by 8 bases, with 10 bases between the two germline ends. Germline CDR1 is SGHTA and CDR2 is FQGNSA. This CDR3 is 12 amino acids long. In DNA, the CDR3 is TGTGCCAGCAGCTCGGGACATGGTACGCAGTATTTT. Its translation is CASSSGHGTQYF. The full variable domain, completed using reference TRBV7-2 and TRBJ2-3, is GAGVSQSPSNKVTEKGKDVELRCDPISGHTALYWYRQSLGQGLEFLIYFQGNSAPDKSGLPSDRFSAERTGGSVSTLTIQRTQQEDSAVYLCASSSGHGTQYFGPGTRLTVL.

The gene calls are TRBV4-1 and TRBJ2-6; tentative D call: TRBD1 (5 bases). The CDR3 covers 16 residues. V shed 8 bases and J shed 1 base, with 15 bases lying between them. From germline, CDR1 is MGHRA and CDR2 YSYEKL. The CDR3 sequence: CASGLDRWSGANVLTF. The DNA of the CDR3 is TGCGCCAGCGGTCTAGACAGATGGTCTGGGGCCAACGTCCTGACTTTC.

The chain has TRBV5-1 and TRBJ2-5; 10 positions match TRBD2. The V gene end was trimmed by 4 bases and the J gene end by 3 bases; junction bases not matched to a gene: 3. Germline V gene lookup returns CDR1 SGHRS and CDR2 YFSETQ. The CDR3 loop spans 14 amino acids. CDR3 nucleotides: TGCGCCAGCAGCCGGACTAGCGGAGAAGAGACCCAGTACTTC. Protein sequence: CASSRTSGEETQYF.

The chain is built from TRBV4-1 and TRBJ2-4; the D is unclear. Germline values: CDR1 MGHRA, CDR2 YSYEKL. The CDR3 is made up of 14 amino acids. V lost 0 bases and J lost 4, with 7 bases in between. The CDR3 nucleotides are TGCGCCAGCAGCCAAGATCCCCAAAAAAACATTCAGTACTTC. It encodes CASSQDPQKNIQYF.